This T cell receptor (beta chain) was recovered during a study of T cell responses to AZD1222 COVID-19 vaccine. CDR1 is SGHTA, CDR2 FQGNSA, per germline. This CDR3 spans 18 amino acids. Deletions cut 5 bases from V and 0 bases from J, with 17 bases between. Study-wide results and limits: Spike-specific TCR breadth and depth rose after two AZD1222 doses.

Profiled with immunoSEQ multiplex PCR; TCRdb holds only in-frame clones, not every one. The sample has approximately 80,000 clones, approximately 85% seen once. A note on this clone: Its antigen is undetermined.

This TCR derives from an adult who received the AZD1222 COVID-19 vaccine. The chain carries TRBV7-2 and TRBJ2-6; TRBD2 is a possible D gene (5 bases). Specimen: peripheral blood, collected 28 days after the second AZD1222 dose. In nucleotides, the CDR3 is TGTGCCAGCAGCCTACCAGCGGTTAAGAGCTCTGGGGCCAACGTCCTGACTTTC. Amino acids: CASSLPAVKSSGANVLTF.